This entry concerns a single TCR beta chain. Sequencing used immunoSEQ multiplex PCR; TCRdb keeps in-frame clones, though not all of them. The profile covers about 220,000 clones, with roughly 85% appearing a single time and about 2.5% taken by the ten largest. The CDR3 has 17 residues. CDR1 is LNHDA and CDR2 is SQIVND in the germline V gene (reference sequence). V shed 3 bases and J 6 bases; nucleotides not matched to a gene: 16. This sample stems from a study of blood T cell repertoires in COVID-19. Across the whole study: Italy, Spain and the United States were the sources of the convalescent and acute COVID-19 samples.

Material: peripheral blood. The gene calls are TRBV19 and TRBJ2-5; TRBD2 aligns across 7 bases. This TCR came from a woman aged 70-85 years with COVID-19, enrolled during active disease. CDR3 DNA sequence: TGTGCCAGTAGTATTGGGTCGCGGCGGGAGCGTAGGAAGACCCAGTACTTC. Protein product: CASSIGSRRERRKTQYF.